The present entry profiles one T cell receptor beta chain with its context. Its specificity is not known. This CDR3 is built from 15 residues. Germline V gene data show CDR1 as MDHEN and CDR2 as SYDVKM. V lost 6 bases to trimming and J lost 3 bases; unmatched junction nucleotides: 7. This specimen comes from a study of cytomegalovirus exposure and HLA in healthy donors. Overall study results and limits: Previous analysis showed most TCR beta V segments were productive about 87% or about 30% of the time. Most likely, a cluster of highly shared sequence variants arose as a sequencing artifact. For presence/absence analyses, sequencing depth was assumed to be roughly uniform across donors. Per published reports, the classifier diagnosed cytomegalovirus status with high specificity and sensitivity.

The study ran its PCR with 60 Vbeta and 13 Jbeta primers. Repertoires were generated with immunoSEQ multiplex PCR, while TCRdb's copy carries only in-frame clones and drops some. The sample shows 150,000 or so clones, 70% to 80% of them seen only once. The TCR sequence derives from a man aged 25 to 40 in good health and CMV-seropositive. Sequences were obtained from PBMCs. This rearrangement joins TRBV28 to TRBJ1-1; 10 bases are shared with TRBD1. CDR3 sequence: CASRPGDRGYTEAFF. The CDR3 DNA reads TGTGCCAGCAGGCCCGGGGACAGGGGTTACACTGAAGCTTTCTTT.